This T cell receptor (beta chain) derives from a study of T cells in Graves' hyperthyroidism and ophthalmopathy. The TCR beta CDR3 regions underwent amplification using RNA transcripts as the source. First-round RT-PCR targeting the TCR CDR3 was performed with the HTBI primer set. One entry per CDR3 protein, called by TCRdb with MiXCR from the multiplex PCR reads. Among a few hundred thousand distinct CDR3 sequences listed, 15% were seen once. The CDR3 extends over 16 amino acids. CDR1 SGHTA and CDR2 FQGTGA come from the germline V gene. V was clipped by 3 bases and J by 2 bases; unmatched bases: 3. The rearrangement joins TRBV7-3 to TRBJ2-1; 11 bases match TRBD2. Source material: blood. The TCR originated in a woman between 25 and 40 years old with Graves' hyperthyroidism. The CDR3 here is CASSFSGRATYNEQFF. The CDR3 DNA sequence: TGTGCCAGCAGCTTTAGCGGGAGGGCCACCTACAATGAGCAGTTCTTC.